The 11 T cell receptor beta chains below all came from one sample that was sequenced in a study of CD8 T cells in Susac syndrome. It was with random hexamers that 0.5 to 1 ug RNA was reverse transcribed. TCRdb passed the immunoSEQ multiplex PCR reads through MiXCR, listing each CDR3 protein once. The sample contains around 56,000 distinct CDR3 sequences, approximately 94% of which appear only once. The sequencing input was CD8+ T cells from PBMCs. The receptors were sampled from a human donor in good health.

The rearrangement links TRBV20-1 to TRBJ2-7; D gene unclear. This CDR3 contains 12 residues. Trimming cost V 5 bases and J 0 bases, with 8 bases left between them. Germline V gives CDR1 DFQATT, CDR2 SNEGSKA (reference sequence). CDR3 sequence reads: CSAQSLSYEQYF. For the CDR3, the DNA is TGCAGTGCTCAAAGCCTCTCCTACGAGCAGTACTTC.

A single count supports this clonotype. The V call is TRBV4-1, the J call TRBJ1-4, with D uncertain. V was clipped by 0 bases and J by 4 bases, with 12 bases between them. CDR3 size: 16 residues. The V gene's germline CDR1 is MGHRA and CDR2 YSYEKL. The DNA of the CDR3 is TGCGCCAGCAGCCAAGAATTAGGGTCCCTTAATGAAAAACTGTTTTTT. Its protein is CASSQELGSLNEKLFF.

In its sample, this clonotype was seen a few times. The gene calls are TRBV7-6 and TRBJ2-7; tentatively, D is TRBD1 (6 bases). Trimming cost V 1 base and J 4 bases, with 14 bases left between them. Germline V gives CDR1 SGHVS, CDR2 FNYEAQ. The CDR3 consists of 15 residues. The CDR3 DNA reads TGTGCCAGCAGCTTAGAGATAGGGACAAATTACGAGCAGTACTTC. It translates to CASSLEIGTNYEQYF.

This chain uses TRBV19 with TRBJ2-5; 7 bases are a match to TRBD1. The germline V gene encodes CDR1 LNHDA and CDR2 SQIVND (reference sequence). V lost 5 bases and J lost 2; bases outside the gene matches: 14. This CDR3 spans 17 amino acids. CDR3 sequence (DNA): TGTGCCAGTAGTTTCACCTACCACCGGGACAGACAAGAGACCCAGTACTTC. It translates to CASSFTYHRDRQETQYF.

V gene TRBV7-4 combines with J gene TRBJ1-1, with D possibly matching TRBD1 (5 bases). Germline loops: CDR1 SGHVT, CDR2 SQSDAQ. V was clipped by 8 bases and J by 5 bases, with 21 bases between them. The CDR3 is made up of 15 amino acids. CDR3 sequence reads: CASLLKGVRTTEAFF. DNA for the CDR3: TGTGCCAGCCTTCTTAAAGGGGTTCGGACAACTGAAGCTTTCTTT.

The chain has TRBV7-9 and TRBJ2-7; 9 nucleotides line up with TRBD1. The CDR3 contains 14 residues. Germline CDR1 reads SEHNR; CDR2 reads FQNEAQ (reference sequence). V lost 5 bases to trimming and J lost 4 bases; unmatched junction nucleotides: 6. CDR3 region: CASSLRGQGYEQYF. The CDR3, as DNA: TGTGCCAGCAGCCTACGAGGACAGGGGTACGAGCAGTACTTC.

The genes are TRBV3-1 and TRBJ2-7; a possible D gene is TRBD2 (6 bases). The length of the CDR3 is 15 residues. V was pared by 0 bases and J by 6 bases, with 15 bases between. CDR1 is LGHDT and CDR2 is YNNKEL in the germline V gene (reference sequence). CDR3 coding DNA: TGTGCCAGCAGCCAAGATCTTCCGGGGGTGGGCGAGCAGTACTTC. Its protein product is CASSQDLPGVGEQYF.

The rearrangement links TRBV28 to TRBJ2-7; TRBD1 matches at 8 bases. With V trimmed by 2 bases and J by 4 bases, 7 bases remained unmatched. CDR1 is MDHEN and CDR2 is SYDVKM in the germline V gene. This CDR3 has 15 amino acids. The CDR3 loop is CASSLRTGTIYEQYF. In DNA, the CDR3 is TGTGCCAGCAGTTTAAGGACAGGGACGATATACGAGCAGTACTTC.

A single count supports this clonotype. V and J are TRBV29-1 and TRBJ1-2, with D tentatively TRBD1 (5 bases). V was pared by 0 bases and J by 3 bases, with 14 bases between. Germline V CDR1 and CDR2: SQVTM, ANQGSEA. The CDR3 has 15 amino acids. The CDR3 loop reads CSVEEILRGDYGYTF. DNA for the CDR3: TGCAGCGTTGAAGAGATCCTCCGGGGGGACTATGGCTACACCTTC.

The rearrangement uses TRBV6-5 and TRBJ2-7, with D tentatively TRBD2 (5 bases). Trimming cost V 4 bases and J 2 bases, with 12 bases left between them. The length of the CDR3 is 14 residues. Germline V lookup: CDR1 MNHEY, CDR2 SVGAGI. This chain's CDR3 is CASSFPSSPYEQYF. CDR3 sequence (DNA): TGTGCCAGCAGTTTTCCTAGCTCCCCCTACGAGCAGTACTTC.

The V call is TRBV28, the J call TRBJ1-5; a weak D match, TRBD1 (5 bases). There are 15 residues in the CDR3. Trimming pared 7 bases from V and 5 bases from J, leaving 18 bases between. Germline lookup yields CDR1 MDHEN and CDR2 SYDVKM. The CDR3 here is CASTSGASLYQPQHF. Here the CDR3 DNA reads TGTGCCAGCACCTCTGGGGCCAGCCTATATCAGCCCCAGCATTTT. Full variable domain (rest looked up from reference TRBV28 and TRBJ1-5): DVKVTQSSRYLVKRTGEKVFLECVQDMDHENMFWYRQDPGLGLRLIYFSYDVKMKEKGDIPEGYSVSREKKERFSLILESASTNQTSMYLCASTSGASLYQPQHFGDGTRLSIL.